These 14 T cell receptor beta chains originate from one sample sequenced in a study of CD8+CD57+ T cells in acquired aplastic anemia. Patients chosen for sequencing had CD8+CD57+ cells that had expanded, as shown by flow cytometry. Genomic DNA constituted the template upon which TCR beta VDJ and CDR3 profiling was performed. TCRdb reprocessed the reads with MiXCR, giving one entry per CDR3 protein. The sample yields approximately 260,000 distinct CDR3 sequences, 65% to 90% seen once. The source material was sorted CD4+, CD8+, or CD8+CD57+ T cells (not recorded which) from PBMCs. These receptors were collected from a human donor with aplastic anemia.

The chain joins TRBV5-1 to TRBJ2-7; a possible D gene is TRBD1 (6 bases). Germline CDR1 and CDR2: SGHRS and YFSETQ. The CDR3 loop spans 13 amino acids. V dropped 5 bases and J dropped 3 bases, with 12 bases sitting between them. CDR3 amino acids: CASSRDTYYEQYF. DNA of the CDR3: TGCGCCAGCAGTCGGGACACATACTACGAGCAGTACTTC.

Concerning this clonotype: A junction end diverges from the germline sequence, so it may reflect a read error. The rearrangement uses TRBV15 and TRBJ1-1; the D gene is possibly TRBD1 (6 bases). This CDR3 is built from 15 residues. Germline CDR1 and CDR2: LNHNV and YYDKDF (reference sequence). For the CDR3, the DNA is TGTGCCACCAGTCCCGAGGGGGGGGCGAACACTGAACATTTCTTC. It translates to CATSPEGGANTEHFF.

The chain is built from TRBV7-9 and TRBJ1-2, with a tentative D call TRBD1 (5 bases). Between the trimmed V and J ends, which lost 6 bases and 14 bases, there was a span of 19 bases. CDR3 length: 12 amino acids. Germline CDR1 reads SEHNR; CDR2 reads FQNEAQ (reference sequence). CDR3: CASSSGVYGGTF. The DNA of the CDR3 is TGTGCCAGCAGTTCGGGGGTCTATGGCGGGACCTTC.

The V gene is TRBV7-8, the J gene TRBJ2-5; 9 bases are shared with TRBD2. CDR1 is SGHVS and CDR2 is FQNEAQ in the germline V gene. J was trimmed by 11 bases and V by 2 bases; bases with no gene match: 12. This CDR3 region has 15 residues. In nucleotides, the CDR3 is TGTGCCAGCAGCTTAAAGAAGCGGGGGGACTACAATCAGTACTTC. Translation: CASSLKKRGDYNQYF.

To note about this clonotype: A much bigger clone sits one base away, suggesting this may be a read error. The chain joins TRBV30 to TRBJ1-5; D is undetermined. Trimming shortened V by 1 base and J by 7 bases, and 14 bases separated the two germline ends. Germline V gene lookup returns CDR1 GTSNPN and CDR2 SVGIG (reference sequence). This CDR3 region has 14 residues. The CDR3 is CAWSGSRGRQPQHF. CDR3 coding DNA: TGTGCCTGGAGTGGTTCAAGAGGTCGGCAGCCCCAGCATTTT.

This chain links TRBV15 with TRBJ2-3; 7 nucleotides line up with TRBD1. This CDR3 is 14 amino acids long. J gave up 4 bases and V 4 bases, and 5 bases lay outside the gene matches. The germline V gene has CDR1 LNHNV and CDR2 YYDKDF (reference sequence). The chain's CDR3 is CATSTQGCPDTQYF. As DNA, the CDR3 is TGTGCCACCAGCACACAGGGGTGTCCAGATACGCAGTATTTT.

The chain links TRBV9 to TRBJ1-2; D remains unclear. The germline V gene has CDR1 SGDLS and CDR2 YYNGEE. CDR3 length equals 15 residues. The V end lost 0 bases, the J end lost 12 bases, and 21 bases lay between the germline ends. The CDR3 nucleotides read TGTGCCAGCAGCGTAGGGGTCTCGAGAAATCAGCGCCACACCTTC. Translating gives CASSVGVSRNQRHTF.

Regarding this clonotype: The CDR3 carries no conserved terminal phenylalanine or tryptophan, so it likely arises from a read error. The CDR3 DNA reads as TGTGCCAACGAGGGCGCGGCGTACCAAGCGACCCAGTACTGC. Protein: CANEGAAYQATQYC. This chain joins TRBV2 and TRBJ2-5; TRBD2 might be the D (5 bases). From germline, CDR1 is SNHLY and CDR2 FYNNEI. The CDR3 is 14 residues long.

The rearrangement uses TRBV5-4 and TRBJ2-3; a weak D match, TRBD2 (5 bases). The CDR3 runs 14 residues. V lost 2 bases and J lost 15, with 22 bases in between. Germline values: CDR1 SGHNT, CDR2 YYREEE (reference sequence). The CDR3, as DNA: TGTGCCAGCAGCTTTGCGGGCGCAATGAGCAGTTCTTATTTT. Translation: CASSFAGAMSSSYF.

A word on this clonotype: It is likely a read error, because the conserved phenylalanine at the end of the CDR3 is missing. No DNA is shown, since the ends of the CDR3 on it are uncertain; the CDR3 is the one TCRdb lists. The rearrangement links TRBV7-7 to TRBJ2-3; TRBD1, the table's D call, lacks a check against the DNA. The CDR3 contains 13 residues when both ends are counted. Per the germline V gene, CDR1 is SSHAT and CDR2 is FNYEAQ (reference sequence). The CDR3 reads CAGLRGTETKHYV.

The rearrangement joins TRBV7-8 to TRBJ2-7; weak D call: TRBD2 (6 bases). CDR1 and CDR2 (germline): SGHVS, FQNEAQ. This CDR3 is built from 14 residues. The CDR3 DNA follows: TGTGCCAGCAGCTTAGCGGGGGGACCCTACACGCAGTATGTC. This gives the protein CASSLAGGPYTQYV.

V is TRBV20-1 and J is TRBJ1-1; 8 positions match TRBD1. The germline V gene encodes CDR1 DFQATT and CDR2 SNEGSKA (reference sequence). Trimming at V came to 2 bases and at J to 5 bases, leaving 7 bases not matched to a gene. The CDR3 sequence is 14 residues long. The CDR3 DNA reads TGCAGTGCTAGACGGACAGGGACCAGGACTGAAGCTTTCTTT. This gives the protein CSARRTGTRTEAFF.

In regard to this clonotype: A read error may produce the germline difference seen at one junction end. This chain connects TRBV2 to TRBJ1-1; a possible D gene is TRBD1 (5 bases). The CDR3 runs 13 residues. CDR1 and CDR2 (germline): SNHLY, FYNNEI. The CDR3 sequence: CASSDGGGAEAFF. DNA for the CDR3: TGTGCCAGCAGTGATGGGGGGGGAGCTGAAGCTTTCTTC.

To note about this clonotype: Compared with germline, one end of the junction differs, possibly owing to a read error. V gene TRBV7-8 combines with J gene TRBJ2-3, with D possibly TRBD2 on 5 matching bases. The CDR3 length is 14 residues. The germline gives CDR1 SGHVS, CDR2 FQNEAQ. In DNA form, the CDR3 reads TGTGCCAGCAGCTTAGATCCAGACGGGGAAGCCCTTTCCTTT. Translating it yields CASSLDPDGEALSF.